The sequence of this T cell receptor beta chain was determined in a study of blood T cell repertoires in COVID-19. Overall study: COVID-19 samples from acute and convalescent phases originated in the United States, Italy and Spain. PBMCs, B-cell-depleted T cells, or T cells were the source of the cDNA or gDNA that made up the material.

Germline assignment: CDR1 SGHDT and CDR2 YYEEEE. The CDR3 has 15 residues. V shed 3 bases and J 3 bases; nucleotides not matched to a gene: 5. Authors' analysis steps: How many nucleated cells were present was estimated from reference gene primer amplification. Assay: immunoSEQ multiplex PCR; the TCRdb copy retains only in-frame clones and omits some. For V, J and clone size, that table is used; D and trimming come from the DNA. The sample has about 210,000 clones; about 86% are singletons. Sequenced: peripheral blood. This TCR derives from a woman between 50 and 59 years old with acute or convalescent COVID-19. The V call is TRBV5-6, the J call TRBJ1-4, with 7 bases identical to TRBD1. This chain's CDR3 is CASSYKGAANEKLFF. The CDR3 DNA reads TGTGCCAGCAGCTACAAGGGGGCAGCTAATGAAAAACTGTTTTTT.